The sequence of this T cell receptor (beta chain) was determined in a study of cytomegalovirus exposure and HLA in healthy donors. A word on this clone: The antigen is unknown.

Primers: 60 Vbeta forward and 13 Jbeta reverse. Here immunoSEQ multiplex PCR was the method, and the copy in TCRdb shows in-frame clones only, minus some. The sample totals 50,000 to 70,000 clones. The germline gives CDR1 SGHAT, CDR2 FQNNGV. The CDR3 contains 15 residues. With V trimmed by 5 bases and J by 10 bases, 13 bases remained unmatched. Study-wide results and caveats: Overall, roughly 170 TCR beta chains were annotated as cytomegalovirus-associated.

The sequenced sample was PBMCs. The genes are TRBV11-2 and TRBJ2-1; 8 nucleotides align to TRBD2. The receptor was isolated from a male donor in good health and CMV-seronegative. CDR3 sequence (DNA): TGTGCCAGCAGCCCAAGAGCGGGGGAGTCGGAGGAGCAGTTCTTC. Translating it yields CASSPRAGESEEQFF. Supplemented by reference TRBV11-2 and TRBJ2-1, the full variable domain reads EAGVAQSPRYKIIEKRQSVAFWCNPISGHATLYWYQQILGQGPKLLIQFQNNGVVDDSQLPKDRFSAERLKGVDSTLKIQPAKLEDSAVYLCASSPRAGESEEQFFGPGTRLTVL.